This TCR beta chain was found in a study of Ad26.COV2.S vaccination and SARS-CoV-2 variants. Notes on the study in general: Reportedly, spike-specific CD8+ and CD4+ T cell responses achieved substantial breadth once vaccination had taken place. The study found similar non-spike TCR breadth in vaccine and placebo recipients. The analyses of TCR breadth and depth may have understated the size of total T cell responses. Vaccine recipients posted higher spike-specific TCR breadth than their placebo counterparts.

This CDR3 has 14 residues. With V trimmed by 3 bases and J by 7 bases, 8 bases remained unmatched. TCRdb's table, derived via immunoSEQ multiplex PCR, lists solely in-frame clones and lacks some. The sample shows 85,000 to 95,000 clones, roughly 85% of them seen only once. About this clone: Its antigen is unidentified.

This specimen consisted of peripheral blood, obtained after recovery from COVID-19. J is TRBJ2-7 and V is TRBV5-3, with TRBD1 matching over 9 bases. TRBV5-3 is an ORF; its function is uncertain. This TCR derives from a human donor who had recovered from COVID-19. CDR3 sequence (DNA): TGTGCCAGAAGCTACAGGGGGCGAAGAGGAGAGCAGTACTTC. This gives the protein CARSYRGRRGEQYF.